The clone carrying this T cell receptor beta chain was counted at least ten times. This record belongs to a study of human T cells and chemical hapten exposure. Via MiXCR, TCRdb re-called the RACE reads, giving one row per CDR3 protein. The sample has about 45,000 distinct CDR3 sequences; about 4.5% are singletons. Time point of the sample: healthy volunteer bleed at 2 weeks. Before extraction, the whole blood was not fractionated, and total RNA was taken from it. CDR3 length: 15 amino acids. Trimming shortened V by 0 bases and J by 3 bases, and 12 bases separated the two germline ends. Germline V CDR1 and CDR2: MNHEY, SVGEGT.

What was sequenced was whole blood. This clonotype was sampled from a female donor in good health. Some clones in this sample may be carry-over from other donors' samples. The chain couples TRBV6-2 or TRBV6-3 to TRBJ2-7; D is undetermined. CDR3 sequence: CASSYSRGAFYEQYF. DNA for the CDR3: TGTGCCAGCAGTTACTCCCGCGGTGCCTTCTACGAGCAGTACTTC.